A selection of T cell receptor beta chains follows, all from one sample in a study of blood T cell repertoires in COVID-19. TCRdb keeps only in-frame clones here, not all; method: immunoSEQ multiplex PCR. The table shows about 71,000 clones, with about nine tenths occurring only once. The sequencing input was peripheral blood. These receptors were obtained from a woman younger than 35 with acute or convalescent COVID-19. CDR3s include the opening cysteine and the closing phenylalanine or tryptophan. D genes are given only for firm matches. Rows give clone size only sometimes, using once, few, many, or a class for an expanded clone.

TRBD1	TRBV7-2	15	NA	TRBJ1-1	CASSLGTGGDTEAFF	TGTGCCAGCAGCTTAGGGACAGGGGGTGACACTGAAGCTTTCTTT
NA	TRBV20-1	15	once	TRBJ2-1	CSASTGTPTYNEQFF	TGCAGTGCTAGTACCGGGACTCCTACCTACAATGAGCAGTTCTTC
NA	TRBV4-1	17	NA	TRBJ2-1	CASSQTLAGLSYNEQFF	TGCGCCAGCAGCCAAACCCTCGCGGGACTTAGCTACAATGAGCAGTTCTTC
NA	TRBV27	14	few	TRBJ1-2	CASSLRGGGYGYTF	TGTGCCAGCAGTTTGAGGGGGGGAGGCTATGGCTACACCTTC
NA	TRBV25-1	17	once	TRBJ1-3	CASSDLPSGYSGNTIYF	TGTGCCAGCAGTGATCTACCCTCAGGCTACTCTGGAAACACCATATATTTT
NA	TRBV2	13	NA	TRBJ1-1	CASSPPGTTEAFF	TGTGCCAGCAGCCCCCCAGGAACCACTGAAGCTTTCTTT
NA	TRBV6-6	14	NA	TRBJ1-5	CASSYGGNNQPQHF	TGTGCCAGCAGTTATGGGGGCAACAATCAGCCCCAGCATTTT
NA	TRBV7-9	19	NA	TRBJ1-1	CASSPSGNGGIRTTGEAFF	TGTGCCAGCAGCCCTTCCGGCAATGGAGGAATAAGGACTACGGGTGAAGCTTTCTTT
TRBD1	TRBV5-1	17	NA	TRBJ1-2	CASSLPGTAPDSRGYTF	TGCGCCAGCAGCTTGCCCGGGACAGCTCCCGACTCCAGGGGCTACACCTTC
TRBD2	TRBV5-8	15	once	TRBJ2-3	CASSPQGGGTDTQYF	TGTGCCAGCAGCCCTCAGGGAGGGGGCACAGATACGCAGTATTTT
TRBD2	TRBV18	15	NA	TRBJ2-3	CASSPQGGVTDTQYF	TGTGCCAGCTCACCCCAGGGAGGGGTCACAGATACGCAGTATTTT
TRBD2	TRBV4-1	16	NA	TRBJ2-1	CASSPQTSGTFGEQFF	TGCGCCAGCAGCCCCCAGACTAGCGGAACCTTTGGTGAGCAGTTCTTC
NA	TRBV4-3	14	NA	TRBJ2-1	CASSMLRGANEQFF	TGCGCCAGCAGCATGTTGCGCGGGGCTAATGAGCAGTTCTTC
TRBD1	TRBV6-1	13	few	TRBJ1-2	CASSDRDRGGYTF	TGTGCCAGCAGTGATAGGGACAGGGGTGGCTACACCTTC
NA	TRBV28	19	NA	TRBJ2-1	CASSFPQVVGQHPYNEQFF	TGTGCCAGCAGTTTCCCCCAGGTTGTTGGACAGCACCCGTACAATGAGCAGTTCTTC
NA	TRBV19	15	NA	TRBJ1-5	CASSIGHYSNQPQHF	TGTGCCAGTAGTATTGGACATTATAGCAATCAGCCCCAGCATTTT
TRBD2	TRBV9	15	NA	TRBJ2-3	CASSDSGTSADTQYF	TGTGCCAGCAGCGACTCCGGGACTAGCGCAGATACGCAGTATTTT
TRBD1	TRBV9	16	NA	TRBJ1-2	CASSGRDRGRNYGYTF	TGTGCCAGCAGCGGAAGGGACAGGGGGCGCAACTATGGCTACACCTTC
TRBD1	TRBV10-3	21	NA	TRBJ2-1	CAISDNLPGQGFGSSYNEQFF	TGTGCCATCAGTGATAACCTGCCGGGACAGGGGTTCGGGAGCTCCTACAATGAGCAGTTCTTC
NA	TRBV19	14	medium-sized	TRBJ1-2	CASTQTGDNYGYTF	TGTGCCAGTACCCAGACAGGCGATAACTATGGCTACACCTTC
TRBD1	TRBV4-2	17	NA	TRBJ1-4	CASSQVLDRGAREKLFF	TGTGCCAGCAGCCAAGTATTAGACAGGGGGGCGCGGGAAAAACTGTTTTTT
NA	TRBV4-1	15	once	TRBJ2-1	CASSQDLVFYNEQFF	TGCGCCAGCAGCCAAGATCTCGTCTTCTACAATGAGCAGTTCTTC
NA	TRBV6-5	15	NA	TRBJ2-1	CASSYSADSVDEQFF	TGTGCCAGCAGTTACAGCGCGGATTCTGTTGATGAGCAGTTCTTC
NA	TRBV29-1	14	NA	TRBJ1-1	CSVRQRQINTEAFF	TGCAGCGTTCGTCAAAGACAAATTAACACTGAAGCTTTCTTT
NA	TRBV28	14	NA	TRBJ2-5	CASTYNRHSGGQYF	TGTGCCAGCACATACAACCGACACTCCGGAGGCCAGTACTTC
NA	TRBV5-6	15	NA	TRBJ2-3	CASSLYGRNTDTQYF	TGTGCCAGCAGCTTGTACGGGAGAAACACAGATACGCAGTATTTT
NA	TRBV30	13	once	TRBJ1-1	CAWSVQANTEAFF	TGTGCCTGGAGTGTACAGGCGAACACTGAAGCTTTCTTT
TRBD1	TRBV6-1	15	NA	TRBJ1-2	CASSEELQGAYGYTF	TGTGCCAGCAGTGAAGAACTACAGGGGGCCTATGGCTACACCTTC
TRBD2	TRBV4-1	17	few	TRBJ2-1	CASSQEELAGVWNEQFF	TGCGCCAGCAGCCAAGAGGAGCTAGCGGGAGTGTGGAATGAGCAGTTCTTC
NA	TRBV7-2	13	NA	TRBJ2-7	CASSLDGTREQYF	TGTGCCAGCAGCTTAGATGGTACGCGCGAGCAGTACTTC
NA	TRBV3-1/TRBV3-2	13	NA	TRBJ1-2	CASSQEPQRGYTF	TGTGCCAGCAGCCAAGAACCCCAGCGCGGCTACACCTTC
TRBD1	TRBV27	16	NA	TRBJ1-2	CASSSLKQGASSGYTF	TGTGCCAGCAGTTCCTTAAAACAGGGGGCTAGTTCTGGCTACACCTTC
TRBD2	TRBV7-9	16	NA	TRBJ2-1	CASSPSLAGGSVEQFF	TGTGCCAGCAGCCCATCACTGGCGGGAGGATCAGTCGAGCAGTTCTTC
TRBD1	TRBV5-1	14	NA	TRBJ1-1	CASSDGDRGTEAFF	TGCGCCAGCAGCGATGGGGACAGGGGGACTGAAGCTTTCTTT
NA	TRBV30	13	NA	TRBJ2-7	CAWSRGQNYEQYF	TGTGCCTGGAGTAGAGGTCAGAACTACGAGCAGTACTTC
NA	TRBV2	15	NA	TRBJ2-1	CASSDSPNHGNEQFF	TGTGCCAGCAGTGACTCGCCAAACCACGGCAATGAGCAGTTCTTC
NA	TRBV9	14	NA	TRBJ2-1	CASSVGLGYNEQFF	TGTGCCAGCAGCGTAGGACTAGGATACAATGAGCAGTTCTTC
TRBD2	TRBV9	15	NA	TRBJ2-1	CASTPSGSSYNEQFF	TGTGCCAGCACCCCTAGCGGGAGCTCCTACAATGAGCAGTTCTTC
TRBD1	TRBV2	16	NA	TRBJ1-1	CASSSNRDRGSTEAFF	TGTGCCAGCAGTTCAAACCGGGACAGGGGATCCACTGAAGCTTTCTTT
TRBD1	TRBV18	16	few	TRBJ2-2	CASSLRGTANTGELFF	TGTGCCAGCTCACTGCGTGGGACAGCGAACACCGGGGAGCTGTTTTTT
TRBD1	TRBV19	15	NA	TRBJ1-2	CASSGRDRGDYGYTF	TGTGCCAGTAGTGGACGGGACAGGGGGGACTATGGCTACACCTTC
TRBD1	TRBV12-3/TRBV12-4	12	NA	TRBJ1-1	CASSLRQGEAFF	TGTGCCAGCAGTCTCAGACAGGGCGAAGCTTTCTTT
NA	TRBV7-2	16	NA	TRBJ2-7	CASSLADAGAQGKQYF	TGTGCCAGCAGCTTAGCGGACGCGGGGGCCCAGGGCAAGCAGTACTTC
TRBD2	TRBV5-1	15	NA	TRBJ2-5	CASSSGTSSQETQYF	TGCGCCAGCAGCAGCGGGACTAGCTCTCAAGAGACCCAGTACTTC
TRBD2	TRBV14	16	NA	TRBJ2-1	CASSPTSGGSYNEQFF	TGTGCCAGCAGCCCAACTAGCGGGGGTTCCTACAATGAGCAGTTCTTC
NA	TRBV7-9	14	NA	TRBJ2-7	CASTPDSPPYEQYF	TGTGCCAGCACCCCGGACAGCCCTCCCTACGAGCAGTACTTC
TRBD1	TRBV30	13	NA	TRBJ2-7	CAWTRDRGPEQYF	TGTGCCTGGACCCGGGACAGGGGGCCCGAGCAGTACTTC
TRBD2	TRBV19	13	NA	TRBJ2-5	CARGAGGQETQYF	TGTGCCAGAGGGGCCGGGGGGCAAGAGACCCAGTACTTC
TRBD1	TRBV10-3	18	NA	TRBJ1-1	CAISESIRGRGYLTEAFF	TGTGCCATCAGTGAGTCGATAAGGGGCAGGGGGTACCTCACTGAAGCTTTCTTT